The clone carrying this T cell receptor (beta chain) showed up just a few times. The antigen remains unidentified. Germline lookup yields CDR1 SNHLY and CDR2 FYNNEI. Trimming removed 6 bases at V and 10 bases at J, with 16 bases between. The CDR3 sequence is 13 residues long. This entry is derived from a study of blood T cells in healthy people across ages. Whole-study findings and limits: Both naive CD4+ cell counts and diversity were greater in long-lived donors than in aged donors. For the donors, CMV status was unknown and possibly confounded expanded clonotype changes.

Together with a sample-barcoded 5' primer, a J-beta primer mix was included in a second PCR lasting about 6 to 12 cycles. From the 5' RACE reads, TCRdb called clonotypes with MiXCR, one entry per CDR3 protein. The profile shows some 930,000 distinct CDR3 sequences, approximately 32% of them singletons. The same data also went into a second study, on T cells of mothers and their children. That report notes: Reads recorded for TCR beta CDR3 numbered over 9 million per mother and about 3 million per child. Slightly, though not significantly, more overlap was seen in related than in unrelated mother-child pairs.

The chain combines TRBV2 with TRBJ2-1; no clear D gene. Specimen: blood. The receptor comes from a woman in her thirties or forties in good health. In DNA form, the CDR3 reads TGTGCCAGCAGAATCGAGTCGCTCGGGGAGCAGTTCTTC. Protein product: CASRIESLGEQFF.